This T cell receptor beta chain was sequenced in a study of T cells expressing NK-cell markers. Background on the study: The eight sequenced donors comprised seven who were HCMV-seropositive and one who was seronegative.

Germline CDR1 and CDR2: SEHNR and FQNEAQ (reference sequence). CDR3 size: 15 residues. TCRdb re-called the 5' RACE reads and gives one entry per CDR3 protein, without DNA. The table for this sample gives some 280,000 distinct CDR3 sequences. The clonotype originates from a man younger than 35 in good health. The material sequenced was blood T cells: a sorted CD56 or NKG2C T cell subset, CD4+ or CD8+ T cells, or bulk PBMC T cells (not recorded which). The rearrangement uses TRBV7-9 and TRBJ2-1; TCRdb indicates TRBD2, and absent DNA this call remains unverified. The CDR3 region is CASSQAGTSRDEQFF.